A selection of T cell receptor beta chains follows, all from one sample in a study of technical replicates of blood from a handful of donors. Using immunoSEQ multiplex PCR, the repertoire was profiled, and TCRdb retains in-frame clones only, with some absent. The data contain some 80,000 clones, 90% to 98% of them singletons. Input material: T cells isolated from PBMCs. Receptors were obtained from a human donor in good health. Each CDR3 is given with its conserved first and last residue. Each record gives: J gene, V gene, clone size, D gene, CDR3 protein, CDR3 DNA. The D gene is left open where the match is weak. A row's size may be missing; if present it is once, few, many or a size class.

TRBJ2-1	TRBV7-9	-	TRBD2	CASSAGLANNEQFF	TGTGCCAGCAGCGCCGGACTAGCGAACAATGAGCAGTTCTTC
TRBJ2-7	TRBV9	once	-	CASSPRLASEMGEQYF	TGTGCCAGCAGCCCCCGGTTAGCTAGCGAGATGGGCGAGCAGTACTTC
TRBJ2-7	TRBV30	-	-	CAWGGLYEQYF	TGTGCCTGGGGAGGGCTCTACGAGCAGTACTTC
TRBJ1-5	TRBV7-8	-	-	CASSLFNPSVNQPQHF	TGTGCCAGCAGCTTATTTAATCCTTCGGTCAATCAGCCCCAGCATTTT
TRBJ1-1	TRBV14	-	-	CASCGGVGAAFF	TGTGCCAGCTGCGGCGGCGTGGGTGCAGCTTTCTTT
TRBJ1-2	TRBV9	-	-	CASSVFQGDSGYTF	TGTGCCAGCAGCGTATTCCAGGGTGACTCTGGCTACACCTTC
TRBJ1-3	TRBV28	-	-	CASSLIRSSGNTIYF	TGTGCCAGCAGTTTAATCAGAAGCTCTGGAAACACCATATATTTT
TRBJ1-2	TRBV6-5	once	TRBD1	CASSYSWARDSYGYTF	TGTGCCAGCAGTTACTCGTGGGCCCGGGACAGCTATGGCTACACCTTC
TRBJ2-7	TRBV27	once	TRBD1	CASSFSGTEYEQYF	TGTGCCAGCAGTTTCTCCGGGACAGAGTATGAGCAGTACTTC
TRBJ1-1	TRBV7-3	-	-	CASSLNPGWNTEAFF	TGTGCCAGCAGCTTAAATCCGGGATGGAACACTGAAGCTTTCTTT
TRBJ2-1	TRBV6-5	-	TRBD2	CASSYAGGPAHEQFF	TGTGCCAGCAGTTACGCGGGAGGGCCGGCGCATGAGCAGTTCTTC
TRBJ2-1	TRBV11-2	-	-	CASSFILYEQFF	TGTGCCAGCAGCTTTATACTCTATGAGCAGTTCTTC
TRBJ2-3	TRBV2	-	-	CASSIRFGDTQYF	TGTGCCAGCAGTATTCGATTCGGAGATACGCAGTATTTT
TRBJ1-2	TRBV5-1	-	-	CASSWDPEGREDGYTF	TGCGCCAGCAGCTGGGACCCCGAGGGCAGGGAGGACGGCTACACCTTC
TRBJ1-1	TRBV27	-	-	CASSITGINTEAFF	TGTGCCAGCAGTATAACAGGGATAAACACTGAAGCTTTCTTT
TRBJ1-4	TRBV5-1	-	-	CASSLFSAGVGEKLFF	TGCGCCAGCAGCTTGTTCTCTGCAGGGGTTGGTGAAAAACTGTTTTTT
TRBJ2-2	TRBV29-1	-	-	CSVELRETGELFF	TGCAGCGTTGAGCTCCGAGAGACCGGGGAGCTGTTTTTT
TRBJ2-5	TRBV11-2	-	TRBD2	CASSLAWGGGETQYF	TGTGCCAGCAGTCTCGCGTGGGGGGGAGGAGAGACCCAGTACTTC
TRBJ2-1	TRBV4-1	-	TRBD2	CASSPWTSGSKMNEQFF	TGCGCCAGCAGCCCCTGGACTAGCGGGAGTAAGATGAATGAGCAGTTCTTC
TRBJ1-1	TRBV6-1	-	-	CASKSAQVQGTEAFF	TGTGCCAGCAAGTCTGCGCAGGTCCAGGGCACTGAAGCTTTCTTT
TRBJ2-3	TRBV5-1	-	TRBD2	CASSLVAGGTTDTQYF	TGCGCCAGCAGCTTGGTCGCGGGAGGGACCACAGATACGCAGTATTTT
TRBJ2-4	TRBV11-1	once	TRBD2	CASSLSGVAKNIQYF	TGTGCCAGCAGCTTAAGCGGGGTAGCCAAAAACATTCAGTACTTC
TRBJ1-5	TRBV7-9	-	-	CASRGDLNQPQHF	TGTGCCAGCCGGGGGGACCTAAATCAGCCCCAGCATTTT
TRBJ2-7	TRBV29-1	-	-	CSVRQVSYEQYF	TGCAGCGTCCGACAGGTCTCCTACGAGCAGTACTTC
TRBJ2-7	TRBV4-3	-	-	CASSQDQGWTYEQYF	TGCGCCAGCAGCCAAGACCAGGGGTGGACCTACGAGCAGTACTTC
TRBJ2-7	TRBV11-2	-	-	CASSWGGAGYEQYF	TGTGCCAGCAGCTGGGGCGGTGCGGGGTACGAGCAGTACTTC
TRBJ2-7	TRBV27	-	TRBD1	CASSLSGTGPFKDF	TGTGCCAGCAGTTTATCGGGGACAGGGCCTTTCAAGGACTTC
TRBJ2-2	TRBV19	-	TRBD1	CASSLGTGYTGELFF	TGTGCCAGTAGTTTGGGGACAGGGTATACCGGGGAGCTGTTTTTT